This T cell receptor (beta chain) derives from a study of response to subunit inactivated influenza vaccine. Study-level points and caveats: Authors suggested that a seasonal influenza vaccination recruits few new T cells each time.

V shed 0 bases and J 1 base; nucleotides not matched to a gene: 4. There are 17 residues in the CDR3. Germline CDR1 MGHRA, CDR2 YSYEKL. TCRdb re-called the RT-PCR reads through MiXCR, storing one row per CDR3 protein. Counted here are over 400,000 distinct CDR3 sequences, over 9.5% occurring once; the ten biggest clones make up about an eighth. This clonotype has just one count. Its antigen is currently unknown. The source of this sequence is a man aged 45 to 65 who received an inactivated influenza vaccine. This sample comprised PBMCs from blood, obtained 45 days after vaccination. The J gene is TRBJ2-7, the V gene TRBV4-1; 12 bases agree with TRBD2. The CDR3 loop is CASSQEYGTSGSYEQYF. Here the CDR3 DNA reads TGCGCCAGCAGCCAAGAATACGGGACTAGCGGGTCCTACGAGCAGTACTTC.